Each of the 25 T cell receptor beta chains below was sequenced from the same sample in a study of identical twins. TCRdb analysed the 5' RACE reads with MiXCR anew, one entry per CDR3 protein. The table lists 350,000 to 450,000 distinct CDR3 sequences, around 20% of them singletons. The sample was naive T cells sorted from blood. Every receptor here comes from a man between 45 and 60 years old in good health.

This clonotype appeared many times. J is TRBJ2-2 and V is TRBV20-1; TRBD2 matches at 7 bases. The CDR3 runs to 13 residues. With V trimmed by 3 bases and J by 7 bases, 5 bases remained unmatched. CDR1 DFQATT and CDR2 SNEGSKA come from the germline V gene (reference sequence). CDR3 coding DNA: TGCAGTGCTAGGGGGGGGTTGGTCGGGGAGCTGTTTTTT. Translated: CSARGGLVGELFF.

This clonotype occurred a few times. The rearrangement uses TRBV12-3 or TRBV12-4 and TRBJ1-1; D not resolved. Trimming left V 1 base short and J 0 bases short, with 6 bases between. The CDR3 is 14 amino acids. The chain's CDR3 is CASSLEQMNTEAFF. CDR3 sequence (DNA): TGTGCCAGCAGTTTAGAGCAGATGAACACTGAAGCTTTCTTT.

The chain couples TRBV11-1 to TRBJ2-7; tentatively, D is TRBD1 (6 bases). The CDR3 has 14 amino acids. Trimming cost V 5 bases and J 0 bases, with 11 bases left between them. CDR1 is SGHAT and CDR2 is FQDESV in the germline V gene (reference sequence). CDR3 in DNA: TGTGCCAGCAGCCCCGCAGGGGACTCCTACGAGCAGTACTTC. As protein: CASSPAGDSYEQYF.

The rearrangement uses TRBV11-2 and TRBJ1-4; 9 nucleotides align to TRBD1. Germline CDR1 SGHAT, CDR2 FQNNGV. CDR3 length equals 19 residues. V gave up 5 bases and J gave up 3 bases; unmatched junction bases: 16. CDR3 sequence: CASSPGTGRVVTANEKLFF. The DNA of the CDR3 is TGTGCCAGCAGCCCCGGGACAGGGAGGGTGGTAACGGCTAATGAAAAACTGTTTTTT. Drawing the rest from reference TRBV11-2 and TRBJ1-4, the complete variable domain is EAGVAQSPRYKIIEKRQSVAFWCNPISGHATLYWYQQILGQGPKLLIQFQNNGVVDDSQLPKDRFSAERLKGVDSTLKIQPAKLEDSAVYLCASSPGTGRVVTANEKLFFGSGTQLSVL.

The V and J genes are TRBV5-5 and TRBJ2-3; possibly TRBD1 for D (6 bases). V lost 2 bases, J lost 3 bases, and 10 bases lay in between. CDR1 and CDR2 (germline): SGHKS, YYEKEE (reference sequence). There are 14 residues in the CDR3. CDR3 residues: CASSLTGKTDTQYF. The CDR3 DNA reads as TGTGCCAGCAGCTTAACAGGGAAGACAGATACGCAGTATTTT.

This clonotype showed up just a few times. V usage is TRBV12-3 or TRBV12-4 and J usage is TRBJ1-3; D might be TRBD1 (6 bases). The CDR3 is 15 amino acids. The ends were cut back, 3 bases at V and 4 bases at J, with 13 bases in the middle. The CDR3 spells CASSFWGLDGNTIYF. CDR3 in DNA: TGTGCCAGCAGTTTTTGGGGGCTCGACGGAAACACCATATATTTT.

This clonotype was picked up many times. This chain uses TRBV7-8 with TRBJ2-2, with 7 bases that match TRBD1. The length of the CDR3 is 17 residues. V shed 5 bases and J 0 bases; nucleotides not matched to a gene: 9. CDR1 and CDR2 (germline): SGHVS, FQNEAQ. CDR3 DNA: TGTGCCAGCAGCGCGACCACAGGGGCGGCGAACACCGGGGAGCTGTTTTTT. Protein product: CASSATTGAANTGELFF.

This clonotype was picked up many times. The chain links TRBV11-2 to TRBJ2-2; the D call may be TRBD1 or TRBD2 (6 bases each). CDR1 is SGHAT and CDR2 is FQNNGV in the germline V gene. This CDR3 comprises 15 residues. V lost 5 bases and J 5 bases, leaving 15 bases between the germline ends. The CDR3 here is CASSLEGGDTGELFF. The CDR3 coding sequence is TGTGCCAGCAGCCTCGAGGGGGGCGATACCGGGGAGCTGTTTTTT.

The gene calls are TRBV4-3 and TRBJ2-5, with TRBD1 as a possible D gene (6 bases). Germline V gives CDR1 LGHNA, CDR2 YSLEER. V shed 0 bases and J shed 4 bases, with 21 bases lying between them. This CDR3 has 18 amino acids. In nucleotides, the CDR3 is TGCGCCAGCAGCCAAGATTTAGGGGGAAGTACTAGGGTAGAGACCCAGTACTTC. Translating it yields CASSQDLGGSTRVETQYF.

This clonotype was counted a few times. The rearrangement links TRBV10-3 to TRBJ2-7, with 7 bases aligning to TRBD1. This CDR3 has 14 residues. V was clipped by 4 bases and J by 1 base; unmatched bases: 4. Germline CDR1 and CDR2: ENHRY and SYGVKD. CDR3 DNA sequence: TGTGCCATCAGTGCTGACAGGGAGTCCTACGAGCAGTACTTC. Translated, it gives CAISADRESYEQYF.

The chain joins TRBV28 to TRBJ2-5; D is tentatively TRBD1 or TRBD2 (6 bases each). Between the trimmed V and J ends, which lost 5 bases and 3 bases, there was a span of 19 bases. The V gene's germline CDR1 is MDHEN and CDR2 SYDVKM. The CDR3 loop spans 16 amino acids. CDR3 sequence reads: CASSGGGAVLEETQYF. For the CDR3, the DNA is TGTGCCAGCAGTGGGGGCGGGGCAGTTCTTGAAGAGACCCAGTACTTC.

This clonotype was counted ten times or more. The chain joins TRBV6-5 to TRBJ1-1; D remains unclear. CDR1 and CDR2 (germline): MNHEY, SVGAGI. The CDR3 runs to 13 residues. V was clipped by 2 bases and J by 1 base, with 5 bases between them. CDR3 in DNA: TGTGCCAGCAGTTACGGTCCGAACACTGAAGCTTTCTTT. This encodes CASSYGPNTEAFF.

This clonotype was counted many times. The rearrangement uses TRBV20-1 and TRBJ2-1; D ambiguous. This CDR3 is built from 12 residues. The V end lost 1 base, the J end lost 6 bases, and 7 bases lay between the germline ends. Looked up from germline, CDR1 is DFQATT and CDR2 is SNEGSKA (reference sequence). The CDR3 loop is CSARGGFNEQFF. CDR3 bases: TGCAGTGCTAGAGGTGGATTCAATGAGCAGTTCTTC.

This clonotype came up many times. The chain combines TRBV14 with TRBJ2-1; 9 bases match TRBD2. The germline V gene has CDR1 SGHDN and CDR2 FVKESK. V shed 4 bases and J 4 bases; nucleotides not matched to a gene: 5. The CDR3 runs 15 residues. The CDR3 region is CASSPVAGVYNEQFF. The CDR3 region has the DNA TGTGCCAGCAGCCCGGTAGCGGGAGTTTACAATGAGCAGTTCTTC.

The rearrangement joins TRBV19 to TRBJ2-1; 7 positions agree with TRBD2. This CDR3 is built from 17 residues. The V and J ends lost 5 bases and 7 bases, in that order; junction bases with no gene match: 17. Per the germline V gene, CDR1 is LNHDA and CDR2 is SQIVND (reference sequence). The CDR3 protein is CASSRLSVAGEPNEQFF. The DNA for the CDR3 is TGTGCCAGTAGTCGCCTCTCTGTCGCGGGAGAGCCAAATGAGCAGTTCTTC.

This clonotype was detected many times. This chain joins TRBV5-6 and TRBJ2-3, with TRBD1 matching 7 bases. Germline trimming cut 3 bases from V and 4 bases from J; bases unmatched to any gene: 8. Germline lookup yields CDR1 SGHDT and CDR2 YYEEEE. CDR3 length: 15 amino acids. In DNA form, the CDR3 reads TGTGCCAGCAGCTATCAGACAGGGCGGGCAGATACGCAGTATTTT. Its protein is CASSYQTGRADTQYF.

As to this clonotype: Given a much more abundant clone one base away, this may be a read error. Here the CDR3 DNA reads TGTGCCAGCAGGGCAGACTACTACGAGCAGTACTTC. As protein: CASRADYYEQYF. This chain connects TRBV2 to TRBJ2-7; D is perhaps TRBD2 (5 bases). The ends were cut back, 6 bases at V and 3 bases at J, with 9 bases in the middle. The CDR3 is 12 residues long. CDR1 and CDR2 (germline): SNHLY, FYNNEI. Full variable domain (missing parts from reference TRBV2 and TRBJ2-7): EPEVTQTPSHQVTQMGQEVILRCVPISNHLYFYWYRQILGQKVEFLVSFYNNEISEKSEIFDDQFSVERPDGSNFTLKIRSTKLEDSAMYFCASRADYYEQYFGPGTRLTVT.

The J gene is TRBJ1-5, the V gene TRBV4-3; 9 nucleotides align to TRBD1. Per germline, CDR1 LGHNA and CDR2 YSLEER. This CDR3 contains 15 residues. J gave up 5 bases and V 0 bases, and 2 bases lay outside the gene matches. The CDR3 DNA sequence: TGCGCCAGCAGCCAAGACGGACAGGGGCATCAGCCCCAGCATTTT. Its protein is CASSQDGQGHQPQHF.

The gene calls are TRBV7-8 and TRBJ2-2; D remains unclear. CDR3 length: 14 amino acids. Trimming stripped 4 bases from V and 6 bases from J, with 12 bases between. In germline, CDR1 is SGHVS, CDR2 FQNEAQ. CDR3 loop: CASSSRVSSGELFF. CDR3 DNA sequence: TGTGCCAGCAGCTCTAGAGTGTCTTCCGGGGAGCTGTTTTTT.

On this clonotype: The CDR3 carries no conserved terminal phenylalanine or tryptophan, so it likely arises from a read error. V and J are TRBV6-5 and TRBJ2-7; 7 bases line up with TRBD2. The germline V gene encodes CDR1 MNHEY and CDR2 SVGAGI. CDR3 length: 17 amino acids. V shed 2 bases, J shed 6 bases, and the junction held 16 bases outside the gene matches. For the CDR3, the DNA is TGTGCCAGCAGTTACCCCAGGCTGGCGGGAGTTGAAGGCGAGCAGTACTAC. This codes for CASSYPRLAGVEGEQYY.

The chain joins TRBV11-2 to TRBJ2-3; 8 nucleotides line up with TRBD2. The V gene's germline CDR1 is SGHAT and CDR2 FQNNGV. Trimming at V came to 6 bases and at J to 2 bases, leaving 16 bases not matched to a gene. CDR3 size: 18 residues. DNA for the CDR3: TGTGCCAGCAGACTAACCATCCGAGCGGGGGAGGTCACAGATACGCAGTATTTT. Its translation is CASRLTIRAGEVTDTQYF.

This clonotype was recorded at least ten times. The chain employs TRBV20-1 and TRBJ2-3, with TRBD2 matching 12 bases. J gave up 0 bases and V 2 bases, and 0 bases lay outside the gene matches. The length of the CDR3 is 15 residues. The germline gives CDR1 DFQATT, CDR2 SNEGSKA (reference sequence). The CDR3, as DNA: TGCAGTGCTAGACTAGCGGGAGGGAGCACAGATACGCAGTATTTT. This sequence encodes CSARLAGGSTDTQYF.

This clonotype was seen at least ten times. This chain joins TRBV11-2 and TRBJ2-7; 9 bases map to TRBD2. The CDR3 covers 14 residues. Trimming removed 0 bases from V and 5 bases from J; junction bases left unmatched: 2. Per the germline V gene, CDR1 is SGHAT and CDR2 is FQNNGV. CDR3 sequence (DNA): TGTGCCAGCAGCTTAGAGGCGGGGGGGCACGAGCAGTACTTC. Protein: CASSLEAGGHEQYF.

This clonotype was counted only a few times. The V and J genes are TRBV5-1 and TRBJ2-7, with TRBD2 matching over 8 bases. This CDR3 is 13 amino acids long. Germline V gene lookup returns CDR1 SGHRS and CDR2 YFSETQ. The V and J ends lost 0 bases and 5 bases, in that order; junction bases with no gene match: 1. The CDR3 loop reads CASSLERENEQYF. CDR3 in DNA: TGCGCCAGCAGCTTGGAGCGGGAGAACGAGCAGTACTTC.

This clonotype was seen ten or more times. CDR3 coding DNA: TGCAGTGCTAGAGTTAACAATGAGCAGTTCTTC. Its translation: CSARVNNEQFF. The chain recombines TRBV20-1 with TRBJ2-1; D not certain. The V gene lost 1 base and the J gene lost 5 bases, with 3 bases spanning the gap. The CDR3 totals 11 residues. The germline V gene encodes CDR1 DFQATT and CDR2 SNEGSKA (reference sequence).